This T cell receptor beta chain was obtained from a study of shared clonotypes between healthy human individuals. General observations from the study: A generally larger estimated richness was seen in naive subsets than in memory subsets.

HIV-negative, healthy adults without recent acute infections or vaccinations were the donors. This CDR3 region has 16 residues. The junction had 8 bases not matched to a gene; V was cut back by 4 bases and J by 3 bases. Per the germline V gene, CDR1 is LNHDA and CDR2 is SQIVND (reference sequence). Clones were sequenced by immunoSEQ multiplex PCR, and TCRdb holds only the in-frame ones, with some missing. The data hold roughly 330,000 clones, with around two thirds observed a single time. In the case of this clone: Its antigen is unknown.

The chain couples TRBV19 to TRBJ2-2; 7 bases map to TRBD1. Input material: memory CD4+ T cells sorted from blood. Regarding subset: CD45RA-negative fraction. The sequence came from a man under 40 in good health. CDR3 in DNA: TGTGCCAGTAGTAGAGAACAGGGGAGACACACCGGGGAGCTGTTTTTT. It is translated as CASSREQGRHTGELFF.